This T cell receptor beta chain was profiled in a study of identical twins. Study observations and caveats: Within beta out-of-frame sequences, the excess sharing observed between twins was weaker. Modelling underestimated the level of out-of-frame TCR alpha sharing observed in monozygotic twins.

In regard to this clonotype: Antigen specificity is unknown.

Addition of a universal primer site occurred through template switching, and cDNA carried unique molecular identifiers. TCRdb recomputed calls from the 5' RACE reads with MiXCR, one row per CDR3 protein. The data contain about 920,000 distinct CDR3 sequences, roughly an eighth of them singletons. This CDR3 contains 13 residues. V gave up 7 bases and J gave up 5 bases; unmatched junction bases: 6. These same data were also listed under a study on yellow fever vaccine responses in identical twins. As that study records: Reportedly, the response of twins' T cells to the vaccine seemed partly convergent, partly personalized.

Source material: PBMCs. The chain uses TRBV12-3 or TRBV12-4 and TRBJ1-2; TRBD1 matches at 8 bases. The sequence came from a woman aged 18-30 years in good health. The DNA for the CDR3 is TGTGCCAGCACCCCGACAGGGGCTTATGGCTACACCTTC. Its translation is CASTPTGAYGYTF.